This entry is about one T cell receptor beta chain. The antigen remains undetermined. Each TCR beta library was made by quantitative 5'-RACE that incorporated molecular barcodes. A single record per CDR3 protein comes from TCRdb applying MiXCR to the 5' RACE reads. The sample carries 200,000 to 250,000 distinct CDR3 sequences, 15% to 20% recorded once. The CDR3 covers 13 residues. CDR1 SNHLY and CDR2 FYNNEI come from the germline V gene. J gave up 4 bases and V 8 bases, and 7 bases lay outside the gene matches. The sample is drawn from a study of CD8 T cells in ankylosing spondylitis. Study-level points and caveats: Past studies reported some motif variants in reactive arthritis synovial fluid and blood. Ankylosing spondylitis blood appeared to carry a characteristic TCR beta motif of roughly eight highly homologous variants. With a CD8+ phenotype, disease-linked clones were relatively rare in peripheral blood. Disease-linked clones reportedly concentrated significantly in matched ankylosing spondylitis synovial fluid.

The receptor's source is a male donor with ankylosing spondylitis. Material: blood, either unsorted or a sorted T cell fraction (not recorded which). The chain uses TRBV2 and TRBJ1-1, with 7 bases identical to TRBD1. The CDR3 here is CASWGTVGTEAFF. CDR3 coding DNA: TGTGCCAGCTGGGGGACAGTTGGCACTGAAGCTTTCTTT. Variable domain in full (rest from reference TRBV2 and TRBJ1-1): EPEVTQTPSHQVTQMGQEVILRCVPISNHLYFYWYRQILGQKVEFLVSFYNNEISEKSEIFDDQFSVERPDGSNFTLKIRSTKLEDSAMYFCASWGTVGTEAFFGQGTRLTVV.